This paragraph reports one TCR beta chain. Its specific antigen is unknown. No much larger clonotype is one base removed from it; base qualities were not supplied. These data originate in a study of siplizumab effects on memory and regulatory T cells (dated by TCRdb to between 2017 and 2020). At the level of the whole study: The study examined how the anti-CD2 antibody siplizumab affects alloreactive T-cell subsets in allogeneic mixed lymphocyte reactions built from human PBMCs.

Sorted unstimulated T cells and proliferating T cells recovered from mixed lymphocyte reactions underwent TCRbeta CDR3 sequencing. Fresh whole blood from fewer than 11 HLA-typed healthy donors was used as the source from which PBMCs were isolated. Library preparation was by the immunoSEQ multiplex PCR assay. Each sample had some 9.7 x 10^4 TCR templates assayed by the deep sequencing platform. Genomic DNA extracted from sorted T cells was the material used for TCRbeta CDR3 sequencing. For the original study's pipeline: The R programming language was used for clonal analysis of TCRbeta CDR3 data. Comparing unstimulated samples against CFSE-low samples taken after the reaction was how alloreactive CD4+ and CD8+ clones were defined. By matching sequences to the repertoires of sorted unstimulated Treg and non-Treg cells, each alloreactive CD4+ clone was assigned a regulatory or non-regulatory origin. Sourced from immuneACCESS, this table was stored by TCRdb with only in-frame sequences that have V and J called. A share of the clones is absent; for the studies checked, an unresolved V gene accounts for under half, and the remainder has no known explanation. For V, J and clone size, that table is used; D and trimming come from the DNA. The sample has some 90,000 clones on record, about nine tenths of them singletons. Over 12% of the sample goes to the ten largest clones.

The paper as a whole reports these results and caveats: Siplizumab significantly lowered the cumulative frequency of alloreactive sequences that could be traced to unstimulated CD4+ memory T cells. Because sequences below about 10^-5 frequency were poorly captured, only a minor fraction of alloreactive clones could be mapped to unstimulated subsets. Greater diversity appeared to be present in unstimulated naive T cells than in memory T cells, and a substantial contribution to the alloresponse seemed to be made by naive cells. Roughly 75-97% of proliferating CD4+ or CD8+ clones could not be assigned a naive or memory phenotype. Among mappable alloreactive CD4+ clones, the Treg-derived fraction averaged 68.8% with siplizumab versus about 27% in control reactions. The suppressive function of proliferating Tregs from siplizumab cultures was not functionally confirmed.

This TCR came from a human donor in good health. The sample consisted of CD4+ T cells sorted from blood.

Here the CDR3 is given as CASSRSSESTDTQYF. Here is the DNA: TGTGCCAGTAGTCGGTCTAGCGAGAGCACAGATACGCAGTATTTT. Recombination linked TRBV19 to TRBJ2-3; TRBD2 is a possible D gene, resting on 6 matching bases. CDR1 and CDR2 (LNHDA, SQIVND) derive from the germline V gene (reference sequence). V sheds 5 bases and J sheds 0 bases, leaving 12 bases between their ends. There are 15 amino acids in the CDR3, from cysteine to phenylalanine inclusive. The CDR3 DNA has 45 bases and is translated from base 1.